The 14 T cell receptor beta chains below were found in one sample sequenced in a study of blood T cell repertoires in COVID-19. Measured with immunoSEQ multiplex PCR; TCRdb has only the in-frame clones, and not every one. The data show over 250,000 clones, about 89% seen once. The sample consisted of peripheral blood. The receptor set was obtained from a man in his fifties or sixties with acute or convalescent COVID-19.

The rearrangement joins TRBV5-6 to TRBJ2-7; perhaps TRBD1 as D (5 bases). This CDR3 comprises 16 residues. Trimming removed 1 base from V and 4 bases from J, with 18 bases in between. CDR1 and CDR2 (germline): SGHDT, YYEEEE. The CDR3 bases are TGTGCCAGCAGCTTGTATCAGGGTTCGTCAATATACGAGCAGTACTTC. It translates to CASSLYQGSSIYEQYF.

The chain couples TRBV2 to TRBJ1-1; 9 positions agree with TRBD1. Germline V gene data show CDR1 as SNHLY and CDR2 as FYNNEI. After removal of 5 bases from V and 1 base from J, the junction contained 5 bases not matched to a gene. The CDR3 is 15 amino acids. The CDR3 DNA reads TGTGCCAGCAGTTACCTGGGACAGGGGAACACTGAAGCTTTCTTT. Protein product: CASSYLGQGNTEAFF.

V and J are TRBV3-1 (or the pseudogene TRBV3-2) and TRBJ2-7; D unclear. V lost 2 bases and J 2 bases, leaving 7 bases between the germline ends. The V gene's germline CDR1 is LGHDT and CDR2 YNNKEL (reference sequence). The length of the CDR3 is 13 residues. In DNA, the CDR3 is TGTGCCAGCAGCCAAAATCCTACCTACGAGCAGTACTTC. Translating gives CASSQNPTYEQYF.

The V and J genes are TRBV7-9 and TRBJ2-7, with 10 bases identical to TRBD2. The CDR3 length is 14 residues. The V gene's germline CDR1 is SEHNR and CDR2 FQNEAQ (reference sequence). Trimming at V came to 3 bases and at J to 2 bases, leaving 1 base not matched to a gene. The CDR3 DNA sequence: TGTGCCAGCAGCTTTAGCGGGGGGACCTACGAGCAGTACTTC. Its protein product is CASSFSGGTYEQYF. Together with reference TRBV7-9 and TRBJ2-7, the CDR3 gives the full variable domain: DTGVSQNPRHKITKRGQNVTFRCDPISEHNRLYWYRQTLGQGPEFLTYFQNEAQLEKSRLLSDRFSAERPKGSFSTLEIQRTEQGDSAMYLCASSFSGGTYEQYFGPGTRLTVT.

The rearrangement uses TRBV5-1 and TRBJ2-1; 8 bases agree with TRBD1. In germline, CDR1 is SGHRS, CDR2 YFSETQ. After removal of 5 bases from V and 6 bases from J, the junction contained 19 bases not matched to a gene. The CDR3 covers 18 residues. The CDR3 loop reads CASREAGGAGFIGNEQFF. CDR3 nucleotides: TGCGCCAGCAGGGAGGCAGGGGGCGCAGGATTCATAGGCAATGAGCAGTTCTTC. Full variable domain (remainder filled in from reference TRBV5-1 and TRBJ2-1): KAGVTQTPRYLIKTRGQQVTLSCSPISGHRSVSWYQQTPGQGLQFLFEYFSETQRNKGNFPGRFSGRQFSNSRSEMNVSTLELGDSALYLCASREAGGAGFIGNEQFFGPGTRLTVL.

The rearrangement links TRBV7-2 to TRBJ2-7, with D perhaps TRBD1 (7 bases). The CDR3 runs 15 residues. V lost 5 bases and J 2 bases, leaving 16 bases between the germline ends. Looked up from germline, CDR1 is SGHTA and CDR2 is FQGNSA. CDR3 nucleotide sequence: TGTGCCAGCAGCCCACCGACAGGGAGGCCCTACGAGCAGTACTTC. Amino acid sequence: CASSPPTGRPYEQYF.

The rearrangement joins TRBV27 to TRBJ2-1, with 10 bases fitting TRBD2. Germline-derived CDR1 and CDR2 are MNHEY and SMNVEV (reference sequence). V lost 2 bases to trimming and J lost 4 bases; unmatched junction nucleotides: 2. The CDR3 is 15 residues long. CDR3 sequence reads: CASSLERGGYNEQFF. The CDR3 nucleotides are TGTGCCAGCAGTTTAGAGCGGGGGGGGTACAATGAGCAGTTCTTC.

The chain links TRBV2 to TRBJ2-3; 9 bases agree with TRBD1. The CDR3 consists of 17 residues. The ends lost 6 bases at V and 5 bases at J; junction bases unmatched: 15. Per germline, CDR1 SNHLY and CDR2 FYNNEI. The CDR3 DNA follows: TGTGCCAGCAGACGCTCGCGAGGACAGGGGCTAGGAGATACGCAGTATTTT. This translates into CASRRSRGQGLGDTQYF.

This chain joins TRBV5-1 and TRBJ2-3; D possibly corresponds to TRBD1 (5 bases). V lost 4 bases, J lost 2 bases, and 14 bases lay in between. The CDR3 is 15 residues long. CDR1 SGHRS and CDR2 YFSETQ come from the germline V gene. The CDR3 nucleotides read TGCGCCAGCAGCCTGCCGACAGCCCCCACAGATACGCAGTATTTT. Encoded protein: CASSLPTAPTDTQYF.

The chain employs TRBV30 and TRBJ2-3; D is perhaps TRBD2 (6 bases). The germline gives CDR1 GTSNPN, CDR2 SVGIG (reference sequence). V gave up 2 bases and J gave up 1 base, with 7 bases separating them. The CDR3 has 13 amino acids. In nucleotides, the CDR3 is TGTGCCTGGAGTCAGCGGGGCACAGATACGCAGTATTTT. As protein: CAWSQRGTDTQYF.

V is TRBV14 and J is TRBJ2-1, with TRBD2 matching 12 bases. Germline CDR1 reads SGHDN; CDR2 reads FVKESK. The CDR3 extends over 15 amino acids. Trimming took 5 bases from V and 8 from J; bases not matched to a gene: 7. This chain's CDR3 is CASSFRLAGEYEQFF. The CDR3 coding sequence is TGTGCCAGCAGCTTCCGACTAGCGGGGGAATATGAGCAGTTCTTC.

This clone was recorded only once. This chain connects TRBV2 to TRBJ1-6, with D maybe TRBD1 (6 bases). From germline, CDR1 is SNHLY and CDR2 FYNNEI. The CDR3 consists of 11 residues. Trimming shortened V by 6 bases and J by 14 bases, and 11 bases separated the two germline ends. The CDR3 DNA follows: TGTGCCAGCAGCCAAGGGGGGGCCCTCCACTTT. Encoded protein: CASSQGGALHF.

The CDR3 here is CASSEARLYGYTF. CDR3 coding DNA: TGTGCCAGCAGTGAAGCGCGGCTCTATGGCTACACCTTC. The chain is built from TRBV2 and TRBJ1-2; D gene uncertain. The CDR3 covers 13 residues. Trimming took off 0 bases at V and 4 bases at J, with 6 bases between the two ends. The germline V gene has CDR1 SNHLY and CDR2 FYNNEI.

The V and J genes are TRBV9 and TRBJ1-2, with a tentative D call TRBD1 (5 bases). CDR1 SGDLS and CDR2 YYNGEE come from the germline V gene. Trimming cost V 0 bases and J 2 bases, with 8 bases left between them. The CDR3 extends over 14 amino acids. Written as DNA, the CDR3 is TGTGCCAGCAGCGTAGGGAGGGGAAACTATGGCTACACCTTC. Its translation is CASSVGRGNYGYTF.